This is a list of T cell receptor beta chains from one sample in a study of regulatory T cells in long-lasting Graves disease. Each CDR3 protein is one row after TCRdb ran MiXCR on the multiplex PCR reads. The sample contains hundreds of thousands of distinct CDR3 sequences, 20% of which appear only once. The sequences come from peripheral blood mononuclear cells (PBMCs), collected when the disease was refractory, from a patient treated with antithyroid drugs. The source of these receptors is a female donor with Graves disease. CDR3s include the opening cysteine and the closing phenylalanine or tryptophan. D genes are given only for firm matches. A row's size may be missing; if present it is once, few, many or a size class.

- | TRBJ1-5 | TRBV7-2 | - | CASSLIGYSNQPQHF | TGTGCCAGCAGCTTAATAGGTTATAGCAATCAGCCCCAGCATTTT
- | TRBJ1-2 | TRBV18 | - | CASSPDNYGYTF | TGTGCCAGCTCACCTGACAACTATGGCTACACCTTC
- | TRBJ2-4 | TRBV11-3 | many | CASSPSFSGGYIQYF | TGTGCCAGCAGCCCAAGCTTCAGTGGGGGTTACATTCAGTACTTC
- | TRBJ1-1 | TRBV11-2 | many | CASSLRGRAATEAFF | TGTGCCAGCAGCTTGAGGGGCAGGGCGGCCACTGAAGCTTTCTTT
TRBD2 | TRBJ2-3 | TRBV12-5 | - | CASGLVIGGGPPDTQYF | TGTGCTAGTGGTTTGGTAATCGGCGGGGGTCCCCCAGATACGCAGTATTTT
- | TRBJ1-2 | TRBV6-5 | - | CASSFKVNYGYTF | TGTGCCAGCAGTTTCAAGGTGAACTATGGCTACACCTTC
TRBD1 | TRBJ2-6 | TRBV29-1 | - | CSVSTGAGANVLTF | TGCAGCGTTTCAACAGGGGCTGGGGCCAACGTCCTGACTTTC
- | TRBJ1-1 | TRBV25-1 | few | CASSEGRATEAFF | TGTGCCAGCAGTGAGGGTAGAGCCACTGAAGCTTTCTTT
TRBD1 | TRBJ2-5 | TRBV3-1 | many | CASSQTGGRQETQYF | TGTGCCAGCAGCCAAACAGGGGGGCGGCAAGAGACCCAGTACTTC
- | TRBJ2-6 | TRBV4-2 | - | CASSQEWAGVGSGANVLTF | TGTGCCAGCAGCCAAGAATGGGCAGGGGTAGGCTCTGGGGCCAACGTCCTGACTTTC
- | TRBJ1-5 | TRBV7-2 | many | CASSLGRVNQPQHF | TGTGCCAGCAGCTTGGGGAGGGTGAATCAGCCCCAGCATTTT
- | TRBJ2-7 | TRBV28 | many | CASARGTVLAPRLPHYEQYF | TGTGCCAGCGCAAGGGGGACCGTGCTTGCCCCACGCCTCCCCCACTACGAGCAGTACTTC
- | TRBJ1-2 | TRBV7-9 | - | CASSPGNEGTGYTF | TGTGCCAGCAGCCCGGGGAATGAGGGAACAGGCTACACCTTC
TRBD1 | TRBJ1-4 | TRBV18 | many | CASSRTGGDFEKLFF | TGTGCCAGCTCACGTACAGGGGGCGATTTTGAAAAACTGTTTTTT
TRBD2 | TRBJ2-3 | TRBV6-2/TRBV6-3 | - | CATQRGGTDTQYF | TGTGCCACCCAGCGGGGGGGTACAGATACGCAGTATTTT
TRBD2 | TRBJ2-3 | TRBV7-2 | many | CASSAQLAGRTDTQYF | TGTGCCAGCAGCGCCCAACTAGCGGGGCGCACAGATACGCAGTATTTT
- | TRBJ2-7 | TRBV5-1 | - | CASSLAPKKTTVTSYEQYF | TGCGCCAGCAGCTTGGCACCTAAAAAAACCACAGTAACCTCCTACGAGCAGTACTTC
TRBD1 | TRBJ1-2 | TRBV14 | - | CASSQAGTGVYGYTF | TGTGCCAGCAGCCAAGCCGGGACAGGGGTCTATGGCTACACCTTC
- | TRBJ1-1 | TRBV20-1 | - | CSARVRGGNTEAFF | TGCAGTGCTAGAGTCCGAGGGGGGAACACTGAAGCTTTCTTT
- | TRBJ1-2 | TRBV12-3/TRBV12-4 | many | CASSLRSNYGYTF | TGTGCCAGCAGTTTAAGGTCTAACTATGGCTACACCTTC
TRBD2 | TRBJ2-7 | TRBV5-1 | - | CASSDGTSGRPYEQYF | TGCGCCAGCAGCGACGGGACTAGCGGGAGACCCTACGAGCAGTACTTC
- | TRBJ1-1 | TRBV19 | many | CASSISRNGNTEAFF | TGTGCCAGTAGTATCTCGAGGAACGGGAACACTGAAGCTTTCTTT
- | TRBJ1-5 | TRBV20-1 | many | CSAIDRLNQPQHF | TGCAGTGCTATCGACAGACTCAATCAGCCCCAGCATTTT
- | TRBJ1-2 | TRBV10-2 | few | CASSERRTGYTF | TGCGCCAGCAGTGAGCGTCGGACGGGCTACACCTTC
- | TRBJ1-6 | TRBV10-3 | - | CAISEIRSNSPLHF | TGTGCCATCAGTGAAATACGGTCTAATTCACCCCTCCACTTT
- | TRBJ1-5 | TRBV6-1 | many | CASSALSRAQHF | TGTGCCAGCAGTGCCCTGTCTAGGGCCCAGCATTTT
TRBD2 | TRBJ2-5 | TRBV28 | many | CASRTSGKGETQYF | TGTGCCAGCAGGACTAGCGGGAAGGGTGAGACCCAGTACTTC
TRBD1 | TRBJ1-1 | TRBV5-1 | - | CASSYQAGQGGNTEAFF | TGCGCCAGCAGCTACCAGGCGGGACAGGGTGGGAACACTGAAGCTTTCTTT
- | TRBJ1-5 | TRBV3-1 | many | CASSQGGAQPQHF | TGTGCCAGCAGCCAAGGGGGAGCTCAGCCCCAGCATTTT
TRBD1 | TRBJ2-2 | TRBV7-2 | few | CASSLFGQGNTGELFF | TGTGCCAGCAGCTTATTCGGACAGGGAAACACCGGGGAGCTGTTTTTT
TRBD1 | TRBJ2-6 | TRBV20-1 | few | CSARSTGQASSGANVLTF | TGCAGTGCTAGAAGTACGGGACAGGCCTCGTCTGGGGCCAACGTCCTGACTTTC
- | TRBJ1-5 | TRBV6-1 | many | CASRSIGQPQHF | TGTGCCAGCAGGTCGATTGGGCAGCCCCAGCATTTT
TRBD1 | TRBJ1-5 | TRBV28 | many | CAGRDRGDFPRQPQHF | TGTGCCGGAAGGGACAGGGGAGACTTCCCCCGCCAGCCCCAGCATTTT
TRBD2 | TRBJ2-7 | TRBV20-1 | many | CSARDPSLIAGHEQYF | TGCAGTGCTAGAGATCCCTCCCTGATAGCGGGACACGAGCAGTACTTC
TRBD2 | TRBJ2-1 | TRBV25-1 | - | CASDSGTSGFNEQFF | TGTGCCAGCGATTCCGGGACTAGCGGGTTCAATGAGCAGTTCTTC
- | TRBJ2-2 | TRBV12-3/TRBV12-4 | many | CASSLGLETVNTGELFF | TGTGCCAGCAGTTTAGGCCTCGAGACGGTGAACACCGGGGAGCTGTTTTTT
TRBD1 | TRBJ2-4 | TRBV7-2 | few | CASSSEQGAMANIQYF | TGTGCCAGCAGCTCGGAACAGGGGGCTATGGCGAACATTCAGTACTTC
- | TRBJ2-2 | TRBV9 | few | CASSLSGGAGTGELFF | TGTGCCAGCAGCCTCTCAGGGGGGGCGGGCACCGGGGAGCTGTTTTTT
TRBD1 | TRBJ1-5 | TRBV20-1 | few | CSADQGAGNQPQHF | TGCAGTGCTGACCAGGGGGCCGGCAATCAGCCCCAGCATTTT
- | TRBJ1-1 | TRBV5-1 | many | CASSLGGIPEAFF | TGCGCCAGCAGCTTGGGGGGAATCCCTGAAGCTTTCTTT
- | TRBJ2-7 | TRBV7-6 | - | CASSFILGAYEQYF | TGTGCCAGCAGCTTTATTTTAGGGGCGTACGAGCAGTACTTC
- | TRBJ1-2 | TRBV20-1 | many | CSARAPLLGERGYTF | TGCAGTGCTAGAGCCCCACTACTTGGGGAGCGTGGCTACACCTTC
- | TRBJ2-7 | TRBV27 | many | CASSWGLGYEQYF | TGTGCCAGCAGTTGGGGGCTGGGGTACGAGCAGTACTTC
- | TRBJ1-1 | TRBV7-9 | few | CASSLTEEKAFF | TGTGCCAGCAGCTTGACGGAAGAGAAAGCTTTCTTT
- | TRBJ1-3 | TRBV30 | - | CASANKGTGNTIYF | TGTGCATCGGCAAATAAAGGGACTGGAAACACCATATATTTT
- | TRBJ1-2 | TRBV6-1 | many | CASSEVGGTYGYTF | TGTGCCAGCAGTGAAGTCGGGGGTACTTATGGCTACACCTTC
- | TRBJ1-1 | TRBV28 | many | CASRFKGIGTDKNTEAFF | TGTGCCAGCAGATTTAAGGGTATTGGAACAGATAAGAACACTGAAGCTTTCTTT
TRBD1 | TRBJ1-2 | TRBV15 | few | CATSRDSPGGGYTF | TGTGCCACCAGCAGAGATTCTCCAGGGGGGGGCTACACCTTC
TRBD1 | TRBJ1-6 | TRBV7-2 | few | CASTLGRTGNGSPLHF | TGTGCCAGCACCTTAGGAAGGACAGGGAACGGTTCACCCCTCCACTTT
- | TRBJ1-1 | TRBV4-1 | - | CASSQEGGARNAEAFF | TGCGCCAGCAGCCAAGAAGGCGGGGCGAGGAACGCTGAAGCTTTCTTT
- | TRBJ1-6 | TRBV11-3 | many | CASSPSRGNRGDSSLHF | TGTGCCAGCAGCCCCTCCCGGGGAAATAGGGGTGATTCGTCCCTCCACTTT
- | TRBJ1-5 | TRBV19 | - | CASRSVLLKYSNQPQHF | TGTGCCAGTCGCAGCGTCCTACTAAAATATAGCAATCAGCCCCAGCATTTT
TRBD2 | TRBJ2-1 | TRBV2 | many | CASFSRGRLAPYNEQFF | TGTGCCAGCTTTAGTAGGGGAAGACTAGCACCCTACAATGAGCAGTTCTTC
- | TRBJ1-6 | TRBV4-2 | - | CASSQDAGIRPLHF | TGTGCCAGCAGCCAAGATGCCGGGATCCGGCCCCTCCACTTT
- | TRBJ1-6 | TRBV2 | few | CASSNGLIYNSPLHF | TGTGCCAGCAGCAACGGACTGATATATAATTCACCCCTCCACTTT